Listed here are 25 T cell receptor beta chains from one sample, sequenced in a study of tumor-infiltrating lymphocytes in localized non-small cell lung cancer. Clones were read by immunoSEQ multiplex PCR, and TCRdb kept only the in-frame ones, dropping some. Here the sample spans roughly 16,000 clones, 69% being singletons. Sequenced sample: lung tumor tissue. The receptor source for this set is a human donor with non-small cell lung cancer.

This clone was observed a single time. The CDR3 DNA is TGTGCCAGCAGCTACTCAGGGACTAGCGGGAGCACAGATACGCAGTATTTT. Protein: CASSYSGTSGSTDTQYF. The gene calls are TRBV11-3 and TRBJ2-3; 12 nucleotides agree with TRBD2. This CDR3 is built from 17 residues. The V gene end was trimmed by 4 bases and the J gene end by 0 bases; junction bases not matched to a gene: 5. Germline CDR1 is SGHNT and CDR2 is YENEEA.

This sequence joins TRBV14 and TRBJ2-5, with a weak D call TRBD2 (6 bases). V dropped 4 bases and J dropped 5 bases, with 17 bases sitting between them. Germline V gene lookup returns CDR1 SGHDN and CDR2 FVKESK. This CDR3 region has 15 residues. Here the CDR3 reads CASSRGVQPTETQYF. CDR3 in DNA: TGTGCCAGCAGCCGGGGGGTCCAGCCCACGGAGACCCAGTACTTC. Full variable domain (missing parts from reference TRBV14 and TRBJ2-5): EAGVTQFPSHSVIEKGQTVTLRCDPISGHDNLYWYRRVMGKEIKFLLHFVKESKQDESGMPNNRFLAERTGGTYSTLKVQPAELEDSGVYFCASSRGVQPTETQYFGPGTRLLVL.

This rearrangement joins TRBV19 to TRBJ1-5; maybe TRBD1 (5 bases). V was cut by 0 bases and J by 0 bases, with 15 bases left in between. The CDR3 loop spans 18 amino acids. The germline gives CDR1 LNHDA, CDR2 SQIVND (reference sequence). The CDR3 DNA reads as TGTGCCAGTAGTATAGATGGGGCAGTTTTCGATAGCAATCAGCCCCAGCATTTT. This encodes CASSIDGAVFDSNQPQHF.

The chain has TRBV7-8 and TRBJ2-7; 11 bases match TRBD2. Trimming cost V 5 bases and J 7 bases; bases outside gene matches: 7. Looked up from germline, CDR1 is SGHVS and CDR2 is FQNEAQ. This CDR3 contains 14 residues. The DNA of the CDR3 is TGTGCCAGCAGCCCCACTAGCGGGAGCGCTGAGCAGTACTTC. It encodes CASSPTSGSAEQYF. Variable domain in full (rest from reference TRBV7-8 and TRBJ2-7): GAGVSQSPRYKVAKRGQDVALRCDPISGHVSLFWYQQALGQGPEFLTYFQNEAQLDKSGLPSDRFFAERPEGSVSTLKIQRTQQEDSAVYLCASSPTSGSAEQYFGPGTRLTVT.

J is TRBJ2-1 and V is TRBV27, with D perhaps TRBD2 (6 bases). V gave up 5 bases and J gave up 2 bases, with 10 bases separating them. This CDR3 spans 14 amino acids. Germline V gene sequence: CDR1 MNHEY, CDR2 SMNVEV (reference sequence). Here the CDR3 DNA reads TGTGCCAGCAGTCCGGGAGCCACCTACAATGAGCAGTTCTTC. Translating gives CASSPGATYNEQFF.

The gene calls are TRBV13 and TRBJ2-5; tentative D call: TRBD1 (5 bases). From germline, CDR1 is PRHDT and CDR2 FYEKMQ (reference sequence). Trimming took 4 bases from V and 0 from J, leaving 9 bases between them. The CDR3 runs 14 residues. The DNA of the CDR3 is TGTGCCAGCAGCTCCGCGACAGACCAAGAGACCCAGTACTTC. It codes for CASSSATDQETQYF.

This clone was found once. V is TRBV28 and J is TRBJ1-1, with TRBD1 identical over 7 bases. CDR1 and CDR2 (germline): MDHEN, SYDVKM. This CDR3 is built from 12 residues. The V gene end was trimmed by 6 bases and the J gene end by 11 bases; junction bases not matched to a gene: 9. The CDR3 sequence: CASSQETGIAFF. The CDR3 bases are TGTGCCAGCAGCCAAGAGACAGGGATTGCTTTCTTT.

The J gene is TRBJ2-2, the V gene TRBV6-5; D possibly corresponds to TRBD2 (6 bases). This CDR3 is built from 14 residues. V gave up 5 bases and J gave up 4 bases, with 11 bases separating them. The germline CDR1 and CDR2 sequences are MNHEY and SVGAGI. Written as DNA, the CDR3 is TGTGCCAGCAGTAGGCCCGGGGGCACCGGGGAGCTGTTTTTT. Amino acids: CASSRPGGTGELFF.

This clone appeared a single time. The gene calls are TRBV4-3 and TRBJ1-1, with 7 bases fitting TRBD1. The CDR3 consists of 15 residues. Trimming at V came to 5 bases and at J to 5 bases, leaving 11 bases not matched to a gene. In germline, CDR1 is LGHNA, CDR2 YSLEER. The chain's CDR3 is CASSAQQGRWTEAFF. The CDR3 DNA reads as TGCGCCAGCAGCGCCCAACAGGGGAGATGGACTGAAGCTTTCTTT.

J is TRBJ2-2 and V is TRBV6-1, with D uncertain. The V end lost 3 bases, the J end lost 7 bases, and 15 bases lay between the germline ends. The CDR3 covers 15 residues. CDR1 is MNHNS and CDR2 is SASEGT in the germline V gene. The DNA for the CDR3 is TGTGCCAGCAGTGATTTCCATGAAGCCGGCGGGGAGCTGTTTTTT. Encoded protein: CASSDFHEAGGELFF.

This rearrangement joins TRBV27 to TRBJ1-5, with D unresolved. The CDR3 runs to 14 residues. Trimming took 3 bases from V and 5 from J, leaving 11 bases between them. Germline CDR1 and CDR2: MNHEY and SMNVEV (reference sequence). CDR3 bases: TGTGCCAGCAGTTTCCAAGCATGGGATCAGCCCCAGCATTTT. It specifies CASSFQAWDQPQHF.

This clone has a handful of counts. The chain employs TRBV7-9 and TRBJ2-2; D possibly corresponds to TRBD2 (6 bases). The CDR3 is made up of 14 amino acids. The ends were cut back, 10 bases at V and 2 bases at J, with 14 bases in the middle. The germline V gene has CDR1 SEHNR and CDR2 FQNEAQ (reference sequence). CDR3 coding DNA: TGTGCCACCCCGAGGAGGGAAAACACCGGGGAGCTGTTTTTT. Translating it yields CATPRRENTGELFF.

As concerns this clone: Other DNA sequences in the sample encode the same CDR3. V gene TRBV5-6 combines with J gene TRBJ1-5, with TRBD1 identical over 9 bases. Germline assignment: CDR1 SGHDT and CDR2 YYEEEE. V lost 2 bases, J lost 2 bases, and 2 bases stayed unmatched. CDR3 length: 15 amino acids. The CDR3 here is CASSFRTGGNQPQHF. Here the CDR3 DNA reads TGTGCCAGCAGCTTTCGGACAGGGGGCAATCAGCCCCAGCATTTT.

The chain carries TRBV19 and TRBJ2-6, with no clear D. With 2 bases removed from V and 4 bases from J, the gap between germline ends came to 6 bases. CDR3 length: 14 residues. Germline assignment: CDR1 LNHDA and CDR2 SQIVND (reference sequence). The CDR3 DNA reads TGTGCCAGTAGTATACTAGGAGGGGCCAACGTCCTGACTTTC. Amino acid sequence: CASSILGGANVLTF. Supplemented by reference TRBV19 and TRBJ2-6, the full variable domain reads DGGITQSPKYLFRKEGQNVTLSCEQNLNHDAMYWYRQDPGQGLRLIYYSQIVNDFQKGDIAEGYSVSREKKESFPLTVTSAQKNPTAFYLCASSILGGANVLTFGAGSRLTVL.

The chain recombines TRBV27 with TRBJ2-1; the match to TRBD2 covers 13 bases. The V gene end was trimmed by 3 bases and the J gene end by 12 bases; junction bases not matched to a gene: 8. The germline gives CDR1 MNHEY, CDR2 SMNVEV (reference sequence). CDR3 length equals 15 residues. In nucleotides, the CDR3 is TGTGCCAGCAGTTTCCTGGGACTAGCGGGGAAAGGGCAGTTCTTC. Amino acid sequence: CASSFLGLAGKGQFF.

CDR3 nucleotides: TGTGCCAGCAGCTTGGGGCCGGACAGTTTTGGTGGCTACACCTTC. This encodes CASSLGPDSFGGYTF. V usage is TRBV7-9 and J usage is TRBJ1-2, with D possibly matching TRBD1 (6 bases). The V gene lost 3 bases and the J gene lost 7 bases, with 18 bases spanning the gap. The germline V gene encodes CDR1 SEHNR and CDR2 FQNEAQ (reference sequence). The CDR3 has 15 residues.

The rearrangement links TRBV14 to TRBJ2-1, with 7 bases that match TRBD2. CDR1 is SGHDN and CDR2 is FVKESK in the germline V gene. J gave up 2 bases and V 4 bases, and 8 bases lay outside the gene matches. The CDR3 covers 16 residues. CDR3 DNA: TGTGCCAGCAGCCTGTTAGGCGGGAGACCCTACAATGAGCAGTTCTTC. As protein: CASSLLGGRPYNEQFF.

The chain employs TRBV7-9 and TRBJ2-1, with 9 bases fitting TRBD2. With V trimmed by 5 bases and J by 7 bases, 12 bases remained unmatched. This CDR3 contains 16 residues. Per the germline V gene, CDR1 is SEHNR and CDR2 is FQNEAQ (reference sequence). This CDR3 reads CASSASGGLAVNEQFF. The CDR3 bases are TGTGCCAGCAGCGCCAGCGGGGGACTAGCAGTGAATGAGCAGTTCTTC.

The chain carries TRBV10-3 and TRBJ2-1, with D perhaps matching TRBD1 or TRBD2 (5 bases each). Trimming shortened V by 2 bases and J by 9 bases, and 11 bases separated the two germline ends. The CDR3 loop spans 13 amino acids. Germline-derived CDR1 and CDR2 are ENHRY and SYGVKD. CDR3 nucleotide sequence: TGTGCCATCAGTGAGCTACAGGCGGGTGAGCAGTTCTTC. Its protein is CAISELQAGEQFF.

This sequence joins TRBV5-1 and TRBJ1-1; 7 nucleotides match TRBD1. Looked up from germline, CDR1 is SGHRS and CDR2 is YFSETQ. This CDR3 has 17 residues. After removal of 5 bases from V and 1 base from J, the junction contained 14 bases not matched to a gene. The CDR3 here is CASRTGRLSQENTEAFF. Here the CDR3 DNA reads TGCGCCAGCAGGACAGGGCGGTTATCGCAGGAGAACACTGAAGCTTTCTTT.

The chain couples TRBV9 to TRBJ2-1; unclear D gene. From germline, CDR1 is SGDLS and CDR2 YYNGEE. The CDR3 spans 13 residues. Trimming shortened V by 0 bases and J by 9 bases, and 10 bases separated the two germline ends. This chain's CDR3 is CASSVAPLGEQFF. The CDR3 DNA follows: TGTGCCAGCAGCGTAGCGCCGTTGGGTGAGCAGTTCTTC.

This clone counts as medium-sized. The chain combines TRBV5-1 with TRBJ2-7, with D perhaps being TRBD1 or TRBD2 (5 bases each). Germline assignment: CDR1 SGHRS and CDR2 YFSETQ. V was cut by 4 bases and J by 6 bases, with 20 bases left in between. The length of the CDR3 is 15 residues. CDR3 sequence: CASSRGIWGSGEQYF. Written as DNA, the CDR3 is TGCGCCAGCAGCCGGGGTATTTGGGGCTCGGGCGAGCAGTACTTC.

The chain joins TRBV25-1 to TRBJ2-7, with D hard to call. CDR1 MGHDK and CDR2 SYGVNS come from the germline V gene. The CDR3 runs to 14 residues. Trimming stripped 1 base from V and 1 base from J, with 8 bases between. The CDR3 here is CASSELGGSYEQYF. The CDR3 bases are TGTGCCAGCAGTGAATTGGGCGGATCCTACGAGCAGTACTTC.

The chain uses TRBV5-1 and TRBJ2-3, with a tentative D call TRBD2 (5 bases). The CDR3 sequence is 14 residues long. Germline V gene sequence: CDR1 SGHRS, CDR2 YFSETQ. V dropped 0 bases and J dropped 3 bases, with 8 bases sitting between them. In DNA form, the CDR3 reads TGCGCCAGCAGCTTGGCGTCGGGAACAGATACGCAGTATTTT. It specifies CASSLASGTDTQYF.

The chain joins TRBV11-2 to TRBJ2-1; TRBD2 matches at 8 bases. The ends lost 4 bases at V and 3 bases at J; junction bases unmatched: 5. In germline, CDR1 is SGHAT, CDR2 FQNNGV. The CDR3 covers 15 residues. This chain's CDR3 is CASSSKRERYNEQFF. The DNA of the CDR3 is TGTGCCAGCAGCTCGAAGCGGGAGCGCTACAATGAGCAGTTCTTC.